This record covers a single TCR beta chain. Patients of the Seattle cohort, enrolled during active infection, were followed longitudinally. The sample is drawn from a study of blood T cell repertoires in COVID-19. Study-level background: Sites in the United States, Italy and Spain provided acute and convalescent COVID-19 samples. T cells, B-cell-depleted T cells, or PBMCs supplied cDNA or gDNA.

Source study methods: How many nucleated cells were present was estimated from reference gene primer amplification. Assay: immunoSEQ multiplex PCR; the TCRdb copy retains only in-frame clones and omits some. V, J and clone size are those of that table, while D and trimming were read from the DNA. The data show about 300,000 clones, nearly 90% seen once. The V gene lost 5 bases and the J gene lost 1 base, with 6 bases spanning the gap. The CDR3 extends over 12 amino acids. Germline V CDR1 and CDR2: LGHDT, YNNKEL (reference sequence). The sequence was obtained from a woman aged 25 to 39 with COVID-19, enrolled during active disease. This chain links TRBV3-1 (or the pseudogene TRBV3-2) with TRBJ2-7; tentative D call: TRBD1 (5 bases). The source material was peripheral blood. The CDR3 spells CASSDSSYEQYF. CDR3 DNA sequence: TGTGCCAGCAGCGACAGTTCCTACGAGCAGTACTTC.